These 20 T cell receptor beta chains share one sample of origin, sequenced in a study of blood T cell repertoires in COVID-19. The method was immunoSEQ multiplex PCR; TCRdb's version includes in-frame clones alone and lacks a portion of them. The sample carries some 220,000 clones, around four fifths recorded once. The sample was peripheral blood. The source is a woman aged 60-70 years with active or convalescent COVID-19.

This clone was seen once. The V call is TRBV14, the J call TRBJ1-2; D remains unclear. Germline CDR1 SGHDN, CDR2 FVKESK. CDR3 length: 15 amino acids. Trimming cost V 1 base and J 4 bases, with 13 bases left between them. The CDR3, as DNA: TGTGCCAGCAGCCAAGGTTCTGGGCAGGTCTATGGCTACACCTTC. Translation gives CASSQGSGQVYGYTF.

The genes are TRBV2 and TRBJ1-6, with D possibly TRBD1 on 5 matching bases. The CDR3 contains 15 residues. CDR1 is SNHLY and CDR2 is FYNNEI in the germline V gene. Trimming cost V 2 bases and J 6 bases, with 11 bases left between them. Written as DNA, the CDR3 is TGTGCCAGCAGTGAACAGGGAAGGGGTAATTCACCCCTCCACTTT. Translation: CASSEQGRGNSPLHF.

The sample holds one count of this clone. The chain uses TRBV7-2 and TRBJ1-6; D might be TRBD1 (6 bases). Trimming removed 4 bases at V and 7 bases at J, with 14 bases between. Germline values: CDR1 SGHTA, CDR2 FQGNSA. The CDR3 extends over 15 amino acids. The chain's CDR3 is CASSSDRRLNSPLHF. The CDR3 nucleotides are TGTGCCAGCAGCTCGGACAGAAGGCTAAATTCACCCCTCCACTTT.

The chain couples TRBV19 to TRBJ1-2; no reliable D call. Germline CDR1 reads LNHDA; CDR2 reads SQIVND (reference sequence). V was cut by 7 bases and J by 4 bases, with 7 bases left in between. This CDR3 is 11 amino acids long. The CDR3 loop is CASTPGYGYTF. The CDR3 DNA reads as TGTGCCAGTACCCCGGGCTATGGCTACACCTTC.

The chain recombines TRBV7-6 with TRBJ1-5; D is undetermined. The CDR3 has 13 residues. Between the trimmed V and J ends, which lost 3 bases and 11 bases, there was a span of 14 bases. From germline, CDR1 is SGHVS and CDR2 FNYEAQ. CDR3 in DNA: TGTGCCAGCAGCTTCGCCCGGGATGAGTCCCAGCATTTT. This gives the protein CASSFARDESQHF.

This clone was recorded only once. This sequence joins TRBV5-1 and TRBJ1-1; possibly TRBD1 for D (5 bases). This CDR3 has 15 amino acids. Trimming cost V 4 bases and J 6 bases, with 19 bases left between them. CDR1 and CDR2 from the germline V gene are SGHRS and YFSETQ. The CDR3 sequence: CASSTSGTPGAEAFF. In DNA form, the CDR3 reads TGCGCCAGCAGCACCTCCGGGACCCCGGGGGCTGAAGCTTTCTTT.

This clone was counted a single time. The rearrangement uses TRBV5-1 and TRBJ1-2, with 9 positions matching TRBD1. CDR3 size: 17 residues. Per the germline V gene, CDR1 is SGHRS and CDR2 is YFSETQ. J gave up 5 bases and V 4 bases, and 15 bases lay outside the gene matches. CDR3 sequence reads: CASSPAGQGVDWYGYTF. CDR3 coding DNA: TGCGCCAGCAGCCCTGCGGGACAGGGAGTGGATTGGTATGGCTACACCTTC. The whole variable domain, remainder taken from reference TRBV5-1 and TRBJ1-2, is KAGVTQTPRYLIKTRGQQVTLSCSPISGHRSVSWYQQTPGQGLQFLFEYFSETQRNKGNFPGRFSGRQFSNSRSEMNVSTLELGDSALYLCASSPAGQGVDWYGYTFGSGTRLTVV.

The chain is built from TRBV5-1 and TRBJ2-1; 8 positions match TRBD2. Per germline, CDR1 SGHRS and CDR2 YFSETQ. CDR3 length equals 14 residues. V gave up 3 bases and J gave up 7 bases; unmatched junction bases: 6. In nucleotides, the CDR3 is TGCGCCAGCAGCTACGGGGGGGCCGGAAATGAGCAGTTCTTC. Its translation: CASSYGGAGNEQFF.

This chain joins TRBV6-5 and TRBJ1-1, with D possibly being TRBD1 (6 bases). Trimming removed 8 bases at V and 3 bases at J, with 13 bases between. The CDR3 is 13 amino acids. Germline values: CDR1 MNHEY, CDR2 SVGAGI. The CDR3: CASQSTGHTEAFF. The DNA of the CDR3 is TGTGCCAGCCAGTCTACAGGGCACACTGAAGCTTTCTTT.

This CDR3 is CATSDSDRSYEQYF. CDR3 in DNA: TGTGCCACCAGTGATTCGGACAGGAGCTACGAGCAGTACTTC. The gene calls are TRBV24-1 and TRBJ2-7; TRBD1 agrees at 7 bases. V lost 2 bases to trimming and J lost 3 bases; unmatched junction nucleotides: 3. CDR1 is KGHDR and CDR2 is SFDVKD in the germline V gene. The CDR3 loop spans 14 amino acids.

The chain couples TRBV5-1 to TRBJ2-6; D is perhaps TRBD2 (5 bases). The CDR3 has 14 amino acids. The germline V gene encodes CDR1 SGHRS and CDR2 YFSETQ. DNA of the CDR3: TGCGCAGGGAGCCCAACCTCTGGGGCCAACGTCCTGACTTTC. This codes for CAGSPTSGANVLTF.

V and J are TRBV4-1 and TRBJ1-1; D uncertain. Trimming cost V 2 bases and J 7 bases, with 11 bases left between them. Germline CDR1 and CDR2: MGHRA and YSYEKL. The CDR3 is 13 amino acids. DNA for the CDR3: TGCGCCAGCAGCCAACCTCTTCCAGGTGAAGCTTTCTTT. Amino acid sequence: CASSQPLPGEAFF.

At least ten counts were recorded for this clone. This chain links TRBV21-1 with TRBJ2-1; the listed D gene, TRBD2, was not tested against the DNA. TRBV21-1 has pseudogene status. There are 15 residues in the CDR3. The CDR3 DNA follows: TGTGCCAGCAGCAACCTAAAGGAGCCCAACAATGAGCAGTTCTTC. Amino acids: CASSNLKEPNNEQFF.

The J gene is TRBJ1-5, the V gene TRBV5-1; D is undetermined. V lost 3 bases to trimming and J lost 6 bases, with 13 bases between them. This CDR3 comprises 14 residues. The germline V gene encodes CDR1 SGHRS and CDR2 YFSETQ. CDR3 coding DNA: TGCGCCAGCAGCTCTGACCCGGGAAGTCAGCCCCAGCATTTT. Translation: CASSSDPGSQPQHF. Full variable domain (rest looked up from reference TRBV5-1 and TRBJ1-5): KAGVTQTPRYLIKTRGQQVTLSCSPISGHRSVSWYQQTPGQGLQFLFEYFSETQRNKGNFPGRFSGRQFSNSRSEMNVSTLELGDSALYLCASSSDPGSQPQHFGDGTRLSIL.

The CDR3 sequence: CASSPSQANYGYTF. The CDR3 region has the DNA TGTGCCAGCAGCCCATCACAAGCTAACTATGGCTACACCTTC. The V gene is TRBV6-5, the J gene TRBJ1-2; D call uncertain. The CDR3 is 14 amino acids. V was cut by 6 bases and J by 0 bases, with 11 bases left in between. Germline CDR1 is MNHEY and CDR2 is SVGAGI.

This clone was seen more than once but under ten times. The chain carries TRBV11-3 and TRBJ2-1; TRBD2 matches 13 bases. J was trimmed by 8 bases and V by 3 bases; bases with no gene match: 7. The CDR3 contains 16 residues. Germline assignment: CDR1 SGHNT and CDR2 YENEEA. The CDR3 protein is CASSLRTSGRRYEQFF. The CDR3 DNA reads as TGTGCCAGCAGCTTGAGGACTAGCGGGAGAAGATATGAGCAGTTCTTC.

Notes on this clone: Other DNA variants within this sample encode the same CDR3. The chain recombines TRBV5-1 with TRBJ1-2; 7 bases fit TRBD1. This CDR3 spans 14 amino acids. Germline V CDR1 and CDR2: SGHRS, YFSETQ. Unmatched junction bases numbered 5, after V lost 4 bases and J lost 2 bases. The DNA of the CDR3 is TGCGCCAGCAGCCCTTCGACAGGGAACTATGGCTACACCTTC. It codes for CASSPSTGNYGYTF.

The chain combines TRBV6-5 with TRBJ1-4; D uncertain. Per the germline V gene, CDR1 is MNHEY and CDR2 is SVGAGI. V shed 2 bases and J shed 4 bases, with 14 bases lying between them. This CDR3 contains 16 residues. CDR3 sequence: CASSYMLNRNNEKLFF. Here the CDR3 DNA reads TGTGCCAGCAGTTACATGTTAAACAGAAATAATGAAAAACTGTTTTTT.

The J gene is TRBJ2-5, the V gene TRBV28, with 9 positions matching TRBD2. J lost 4 bases, V lost 2 bases, and 14 bases had no gene match. Germline loops: CDR1 MDHEN, CDR2 SYDVKM. The CDR3 length is 18 residues. The CDR3 region is CASSLTKRASGAIETQYF. The CDR3, as DNA: TGTGCCAGCAGTTTAACGAAGAGAGCTAGCGGGGCAATAGAGACCCAGTACTTC.

The chain has TRBV24-1 and TRBJ2-7, with no clear D. Per germline, CDR1 KGHDR and CDR2 SFDVKD. CDR3 length: 13 amino acids. Trimming took 1 base from V and 5 from J, leaving 8 bases between them. The CDR3, as DNA: TGTGCCACCAGTGATTTTTCCGTCGACGAGCAGTACGTC. Amino acid sequence: CATSDFSVDEQYV.